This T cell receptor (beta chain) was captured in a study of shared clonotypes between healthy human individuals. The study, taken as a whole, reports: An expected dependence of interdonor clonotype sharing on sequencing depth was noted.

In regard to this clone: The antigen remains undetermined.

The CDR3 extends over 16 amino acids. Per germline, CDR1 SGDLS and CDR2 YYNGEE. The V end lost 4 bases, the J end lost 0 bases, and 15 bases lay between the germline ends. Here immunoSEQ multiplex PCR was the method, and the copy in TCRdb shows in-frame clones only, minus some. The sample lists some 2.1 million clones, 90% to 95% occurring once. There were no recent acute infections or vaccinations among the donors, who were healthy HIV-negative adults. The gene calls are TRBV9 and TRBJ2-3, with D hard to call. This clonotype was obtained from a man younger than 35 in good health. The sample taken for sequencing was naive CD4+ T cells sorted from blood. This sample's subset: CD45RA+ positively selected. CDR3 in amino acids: CASSKNSVLSTDTQYF. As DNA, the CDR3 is TGTGCCAGCAGCAAAAACAGCGTTCTTAGCACAGATACGCAGTATTTT.